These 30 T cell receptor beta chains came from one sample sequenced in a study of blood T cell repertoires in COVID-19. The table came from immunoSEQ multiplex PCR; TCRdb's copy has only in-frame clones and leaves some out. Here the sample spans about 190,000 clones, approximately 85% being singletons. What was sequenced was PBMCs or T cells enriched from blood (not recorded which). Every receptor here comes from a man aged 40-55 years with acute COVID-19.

In DNA, the CDR3 is TGTGCCAGCAGTGTAGGGGGAGCTGGAACAGATACGCAGTATTTT. Amino acid sequence: CASSVGGAGTDTQYF. The chain is built from TRBV28 and TRBJ2-3; possibly TRBD1 for D (6 bases). With 5 bases removed from V and 3 bases from J, the gap between germline ends came to 15 bases. The germline CDR1 and CDR2 sequences are MDHEN and SYDVKM. The CDR3 loop spans 15 amino acids.

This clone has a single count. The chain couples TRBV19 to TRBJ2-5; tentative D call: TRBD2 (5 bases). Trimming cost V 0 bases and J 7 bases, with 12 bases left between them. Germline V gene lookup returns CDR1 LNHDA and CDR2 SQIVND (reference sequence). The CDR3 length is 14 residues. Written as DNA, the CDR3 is TGTGCCAGTAGTATAGAACGCAGCGGAGGGACCCAGTACTTC. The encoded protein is CASSIERSGGTQYF. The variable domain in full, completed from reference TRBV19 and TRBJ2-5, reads DGGITQSPKYLFRKEGQNVTLSCEQNLNHDAMYWYRQDPGQGLRLIYYSQIVNDFQKGDIAEGYSVSREKKESFPLTVTSAQKNPTAFYLCASSIERSGGTQYFGPGTRLLVL.

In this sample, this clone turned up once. The CDR3 is CASSPAADQPQHF. In DNA form, the CDR3 reads TGTGCCAGCAGTCCCGCGGCGGATCAGCCCCAGCATTTT. This chain joins TRBV27 and TRBJ1-5, with D uncertain. The CDR3 has 13 amino acids. Germline V lookup: CDR1 MNHEY, CDR2 SMNVEV (reference sequence). Trimming cost V 5 bases and J 5 bases, with 10 bases left between them.

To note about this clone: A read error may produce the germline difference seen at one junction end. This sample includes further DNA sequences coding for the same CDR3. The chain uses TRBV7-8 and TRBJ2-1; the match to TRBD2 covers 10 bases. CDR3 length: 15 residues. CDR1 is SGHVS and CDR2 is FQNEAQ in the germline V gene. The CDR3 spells CASSLGLAVYNEQFF. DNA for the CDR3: TGTGCCAGCAGTTTAGGACTAGCGGTCTACAATGAGCAGTTCTTC.

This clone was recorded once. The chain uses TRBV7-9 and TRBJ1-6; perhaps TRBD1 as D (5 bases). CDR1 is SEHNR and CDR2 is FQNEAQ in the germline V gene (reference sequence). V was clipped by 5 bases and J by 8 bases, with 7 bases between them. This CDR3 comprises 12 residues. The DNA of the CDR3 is TGTGCCAGCAGCGGGACTGATTCACCCCTCCACTTT. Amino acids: CASSGTDSPLHF.

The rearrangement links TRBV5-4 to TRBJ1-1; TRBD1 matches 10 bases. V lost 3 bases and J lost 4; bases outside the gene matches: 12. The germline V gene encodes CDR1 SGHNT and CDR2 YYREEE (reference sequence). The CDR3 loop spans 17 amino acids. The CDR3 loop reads CASSSRDRGDRGTEAFF. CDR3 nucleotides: TGTGCCAGCAGCTCCCGGGACAGGGGCGACCGAGGCACTGAAGCTTTCTTT. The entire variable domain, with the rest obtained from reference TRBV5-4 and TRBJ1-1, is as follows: ETGVTQSPTHLIKTRGQQVTLRCSSQSGHNTVSWYQQALGQGPQFIFQYYREEENGRGNFPPRFSGLQFPNYSSELNVNALELDDSALYLCASSSRDRGDRGTEAFFGQGTRLTVV.

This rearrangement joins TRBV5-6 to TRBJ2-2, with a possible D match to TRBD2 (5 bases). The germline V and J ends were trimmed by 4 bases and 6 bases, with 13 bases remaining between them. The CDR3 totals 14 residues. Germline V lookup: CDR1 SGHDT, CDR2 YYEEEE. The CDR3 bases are TGTGCCAGCAGCACACCAACTAGGTCCGGGGAGCTGTTTTTT. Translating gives CASSTPTRSGELFF. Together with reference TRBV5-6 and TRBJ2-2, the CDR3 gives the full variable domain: DAGVTQSPTHLIKTRGQQVTLRCSPKSGHDTVSWYQQALGQGPQFIFQYYEEEERQRGNFPDRFSGHQFPNYSSELNVNALLLGDSALYLCASSTPTRSGELFFGEGSRLTVL.

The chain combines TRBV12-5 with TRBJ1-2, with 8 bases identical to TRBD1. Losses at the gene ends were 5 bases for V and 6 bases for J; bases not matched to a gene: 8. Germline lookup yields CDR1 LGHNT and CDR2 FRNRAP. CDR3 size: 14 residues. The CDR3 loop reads CASGPRTGINGYTF. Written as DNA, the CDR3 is TGTGCTAGTGGTCCCCGGACAGGGATTAATGGCTACACCTTC.

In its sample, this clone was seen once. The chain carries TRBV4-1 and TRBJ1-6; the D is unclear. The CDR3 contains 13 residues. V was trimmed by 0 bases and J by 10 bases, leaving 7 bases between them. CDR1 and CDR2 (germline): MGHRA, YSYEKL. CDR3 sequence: CASSQDEGSPLHF. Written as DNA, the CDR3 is TGCGCCAGCAGCCAAGATGAGGGCTCACCCCTCCACTTT.

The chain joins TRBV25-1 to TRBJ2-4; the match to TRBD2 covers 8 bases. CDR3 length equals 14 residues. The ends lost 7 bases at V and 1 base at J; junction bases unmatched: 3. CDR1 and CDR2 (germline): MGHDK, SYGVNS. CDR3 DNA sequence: TGTGCCAGCAATAGCGGGACTGCCAAAAACATTCAGTACTTC. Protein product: CASNSGTAKNIQYF.

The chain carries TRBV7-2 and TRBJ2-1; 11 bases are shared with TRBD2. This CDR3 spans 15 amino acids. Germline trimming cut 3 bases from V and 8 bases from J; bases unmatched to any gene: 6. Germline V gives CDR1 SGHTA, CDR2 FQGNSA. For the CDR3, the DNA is TGTGCCAGCAGCTTTAGCGGGAGGGCCTGGCATGAGCAGTTCTTC. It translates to CASSFSGRAWHEQFF.

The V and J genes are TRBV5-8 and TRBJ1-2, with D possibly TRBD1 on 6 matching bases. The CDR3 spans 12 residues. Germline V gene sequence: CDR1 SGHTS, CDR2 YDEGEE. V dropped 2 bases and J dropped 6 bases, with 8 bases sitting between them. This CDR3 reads CASSLNRDGYTF. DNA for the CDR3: TGTGCCAGCAGCTTAAACAGGGATGGCTACACCTTC.

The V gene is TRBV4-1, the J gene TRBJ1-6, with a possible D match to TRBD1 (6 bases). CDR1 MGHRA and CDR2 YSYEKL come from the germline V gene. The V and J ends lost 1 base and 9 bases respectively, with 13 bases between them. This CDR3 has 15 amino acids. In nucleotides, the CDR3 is TGCGCCAGCAGCCAAGGGGGGGGGCAGGGTTCACCCCTCCACTTT. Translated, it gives CASSQGGGQGSPLHF.

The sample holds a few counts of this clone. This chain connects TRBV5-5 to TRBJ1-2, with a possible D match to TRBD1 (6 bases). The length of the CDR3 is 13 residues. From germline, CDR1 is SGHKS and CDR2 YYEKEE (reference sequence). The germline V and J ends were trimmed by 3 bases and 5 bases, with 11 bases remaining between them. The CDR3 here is CASSWGQVYGYTF. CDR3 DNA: TGTGCCAGCAGCTGGGGACAAGTTTATGGCTACACCTTC.

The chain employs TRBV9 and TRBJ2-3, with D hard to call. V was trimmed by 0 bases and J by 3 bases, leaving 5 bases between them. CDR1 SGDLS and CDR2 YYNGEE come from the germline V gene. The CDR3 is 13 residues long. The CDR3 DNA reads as TGTGCCAGCAGCGTAGAGGAGACAGATACGCAGTATTTT. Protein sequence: CASSVEETDTQYF.

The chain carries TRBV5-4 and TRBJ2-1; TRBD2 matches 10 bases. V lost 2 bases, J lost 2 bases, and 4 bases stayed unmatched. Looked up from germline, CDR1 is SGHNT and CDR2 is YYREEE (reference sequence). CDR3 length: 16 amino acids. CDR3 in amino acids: CASSFPGTSAYNEQFF. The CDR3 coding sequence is TGTGCCAGCAGCTTCCCCGGGACTAGCGCCTACAATGAGCAGTTCTTC.

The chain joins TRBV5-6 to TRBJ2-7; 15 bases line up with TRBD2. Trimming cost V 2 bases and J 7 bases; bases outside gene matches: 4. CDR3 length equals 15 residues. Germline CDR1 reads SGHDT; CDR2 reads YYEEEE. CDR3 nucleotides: TGTGCCAGCAGCTTTGGACTAGCGGGAGGGAGTGAGCAGTACTTC. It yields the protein CASSFGLAGGSEQYF. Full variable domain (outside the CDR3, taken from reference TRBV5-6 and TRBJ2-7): DAGVTQSPTHLIKTRGQQVTLRCSPKSGHDTVSWYQQALGQGPQFIFQYYEEEERQRGNFPDRFSGHQFPNYSSELNVNALLLGDSALYLCASSFGLAGGSEQYFGPGTRLTVT.

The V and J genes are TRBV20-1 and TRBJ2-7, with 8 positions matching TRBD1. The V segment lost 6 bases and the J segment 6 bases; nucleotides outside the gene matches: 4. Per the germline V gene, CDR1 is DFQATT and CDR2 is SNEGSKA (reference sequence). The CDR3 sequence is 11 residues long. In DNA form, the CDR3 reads TGCAGTGCCTCGACAGGGGTCGAGCAGTACTTC. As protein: CSASTGVEQYF.

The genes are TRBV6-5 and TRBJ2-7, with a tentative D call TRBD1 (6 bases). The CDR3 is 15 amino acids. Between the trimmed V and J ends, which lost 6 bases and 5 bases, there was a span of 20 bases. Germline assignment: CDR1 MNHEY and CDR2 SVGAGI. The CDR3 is CASRGENKGVDEQYF. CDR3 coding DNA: TGTGCCAGCAGAGGGGAGAACAAGGGGGTCGACGAGCAGTACTTC.

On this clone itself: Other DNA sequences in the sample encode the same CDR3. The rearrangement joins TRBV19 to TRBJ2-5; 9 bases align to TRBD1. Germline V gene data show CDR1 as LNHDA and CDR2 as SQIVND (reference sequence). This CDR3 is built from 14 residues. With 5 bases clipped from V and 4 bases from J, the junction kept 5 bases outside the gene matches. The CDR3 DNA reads TGTGCCAGTAGTGTGCACAGGGGGCGAGAGACCCAGTACTTC. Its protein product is CASSVHRGRETQYF.

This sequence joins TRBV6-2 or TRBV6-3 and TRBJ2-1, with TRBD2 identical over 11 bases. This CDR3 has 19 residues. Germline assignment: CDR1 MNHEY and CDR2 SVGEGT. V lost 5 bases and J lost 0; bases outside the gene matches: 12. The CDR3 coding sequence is TGTGCCAGCAGTCAGACGACTAGCGGGGTGTTTAGCTCCTACAATGAGCAGTTCTTC. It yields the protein CASSQTTSGVFSSYNEQFF.

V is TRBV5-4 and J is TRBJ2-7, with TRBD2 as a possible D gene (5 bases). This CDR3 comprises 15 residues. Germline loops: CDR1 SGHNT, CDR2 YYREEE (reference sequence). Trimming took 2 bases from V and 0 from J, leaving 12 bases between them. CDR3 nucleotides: TGTGCCAGCAGCTTACTAGGGATCCCCTCCTACGAGCAGTACTTC. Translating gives CASSLLGIPSYEQYF.

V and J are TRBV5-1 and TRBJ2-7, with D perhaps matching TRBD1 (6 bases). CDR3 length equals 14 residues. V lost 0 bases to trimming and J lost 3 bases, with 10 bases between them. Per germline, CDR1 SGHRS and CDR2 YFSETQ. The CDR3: CASSLGHRVYEQYF. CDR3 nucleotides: TGCGCCAGCAGCTTGGGGCACAGGGTCTACGAGCAGTACTTC.

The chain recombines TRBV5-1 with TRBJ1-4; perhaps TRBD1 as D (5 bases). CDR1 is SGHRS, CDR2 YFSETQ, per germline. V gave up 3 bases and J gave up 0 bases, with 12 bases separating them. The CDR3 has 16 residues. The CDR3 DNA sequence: TGCGCCAGCAGCTCCGGGACGGGGGCAACTAATGAAAAACTGTTTTTT. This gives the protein CASSSGTGATNEKLFF.

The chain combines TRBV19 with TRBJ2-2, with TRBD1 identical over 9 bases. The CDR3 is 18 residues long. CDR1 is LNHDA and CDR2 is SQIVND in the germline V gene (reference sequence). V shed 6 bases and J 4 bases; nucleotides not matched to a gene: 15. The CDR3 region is CASREDRGLLRGTGELFF. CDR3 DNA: TGTGCCAGTAGAGAGGACAGGGGTTTGTTGCGAGGCACCGGGGAGCTGTTTTTT.

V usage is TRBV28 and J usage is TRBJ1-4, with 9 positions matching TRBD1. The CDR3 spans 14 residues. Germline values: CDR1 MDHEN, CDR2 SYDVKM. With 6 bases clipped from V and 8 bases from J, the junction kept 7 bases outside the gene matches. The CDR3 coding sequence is TGTGCCAGCAGGCAACAGGGGGCGTGGGAAAAACTGTTTTTT. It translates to CASRQQGAWEKLFF.

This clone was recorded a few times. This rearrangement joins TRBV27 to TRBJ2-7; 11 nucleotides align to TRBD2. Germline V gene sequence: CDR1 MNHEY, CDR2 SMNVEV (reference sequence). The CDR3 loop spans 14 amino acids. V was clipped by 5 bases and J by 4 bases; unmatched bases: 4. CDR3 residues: CASSTGTSGYEQYF. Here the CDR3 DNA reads TGTGCCAGCAGTACCGGGACTAGCGGTTACGAGCAGTACTTC.

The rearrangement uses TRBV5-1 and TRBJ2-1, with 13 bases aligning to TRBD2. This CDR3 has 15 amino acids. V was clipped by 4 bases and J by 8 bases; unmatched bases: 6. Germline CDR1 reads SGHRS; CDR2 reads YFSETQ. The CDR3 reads CASSPRLAGGYEQFF. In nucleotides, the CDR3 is TGCGCCAGCAGCCCCCGACTAGCGGGAGGCTATGAGCAGTTCTTC. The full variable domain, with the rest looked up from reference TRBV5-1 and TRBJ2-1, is KAGVTQTPRYLIKTRGQQVTLSCSPISGHRSVSWYQQTPGQGLQFLFEYFSETQRNKGNFPGRFSGRQFSNSRSEMNVSTLELGDSALYLCASSPRLAGGYEQFFGPGTRLTVL.

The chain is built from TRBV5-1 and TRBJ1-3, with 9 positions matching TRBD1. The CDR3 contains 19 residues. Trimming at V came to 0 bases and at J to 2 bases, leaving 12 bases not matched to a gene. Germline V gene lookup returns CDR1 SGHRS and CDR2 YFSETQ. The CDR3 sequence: CASSLGLTGGLGTGNTIYF. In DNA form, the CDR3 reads TGCGCCAGCAGCTTGGGATTGACAGGGGGTTTGGGTACTGGAAACACCATATATTTT.

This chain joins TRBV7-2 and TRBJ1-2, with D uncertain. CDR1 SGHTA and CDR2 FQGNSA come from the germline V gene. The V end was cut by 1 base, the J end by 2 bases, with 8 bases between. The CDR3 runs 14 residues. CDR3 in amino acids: CASSLGADNYGYTF. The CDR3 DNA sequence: TGTGCCAGCAGCTTAGGGGCAGACAACTATGGCTACACCTTC.